A single sample is the source of the 21 T cell receptor beta chains below, sequenced in a study of cytomegalovirus exposure and HLA in healthy donors. PCR amplification relied on 60 Vbeta primers (plus 13 Jbeta primers). Profiled with immunoSEQ multiplex PCR; TCRdb holds only in-frame clones, not every one. In all, the sample yields 45,000 to 70,000 clones. Sequenced material: PBMCs. The receptors here all came from a woman aged 45-65 years in good health and CMV-seropositive.

The CDR3 DNA reads as TGTGCCAGCAGGACAGGGGGCCACACTGAAGCTTTCTTT. This encodes CASRTGGHTEAFF. The gene calls are TRBV6-4 and TRBJ1-1; 10 nucleotides match TRBD1. Germline assignment: CDR1 MRHNA and CDR2 SNTAGT. The CDR3 covers 13 residues. V was clipped by 6 bases and J by 3 bases; unmatched bases: 1.

This chain joins TRBV4-3 and TRBJ2-5, with a weak D call TRBD1 (5 bases). The J call may be mistaken, given a closer DNA end match to TRBJ2-7. The CDR3 sequence is 13 residues long. Germline V lookup: CDR1 LGHNA, CDR2 YSLEER. The CDR3 spells CASSQGLANEQYF. CDR3 in DNA: TGCGCCAGCAGCCAGGGGCTGGCCAACGAGCAGTACTTC.

The V call is TRBV29-1, the J call TRBJ1-2; a weak D match, TRBD1 (5 bases). V was shortened by 6 bases and J by 7 bases, with 12 bases between the two germline ends. The CDR3 totals 11 residues. The germline V gene encodes CDR1 SQVTM and CDR2 ANQGSEA. The CDR3 DNA reads TGCAGCGTCCACCGGGGGGGTGGCTACACCTTC. Its translation is CSVHRGGGYTF.

This chain links TRBV4-1 with TRBJ1-5; 7 bases fit TRBD1. CDR1 and CDR2 (germline): MGHRA, YSYEKL. J was trimmed by 7 bases and V by 4 bases; bases with no gene match: 10. This CDR3 is 15 amino acids long. In nucleotides, the CDR3 is TGCGCCAGCAGCCCTGCAGACAGGGCCGGGCAGCCCCAGCATTTT. This translates into CASSPADRAGQPQHF.

The rearrangement joins TRBV19 to TRBJ2-5; weak D call: TRBD1 (5 bases). CDR3 length equals 17 residues. CDR1 is LNHDA and CDR2 is SQIVND in the germline V gene (reference sequence). The germline V and J ends were trimmed by 3 bases and 4 bases, with 21 bases remaining between them. Here the CDR3 reads CASSIRPGRAQGETQYF. For the CDR3, the DNA is TGTGCCAGTAGTATCCGGCCTGGCAGGGCGCAGGGAGAGACCCAGTACTTC.

The gene calls are TRBV30 and TRBJ1-2; D is ambiguous. The CDR3 spans 14 residues. CDR1 is GTSNPN, CDR2 SVGIG, per germline (reference sequence). With 6 bases removed from V and 2 bases from J, the gap between germline ends came to 16 bases. As DNA, the CDR3 is TGTGCCTGCCATTCCGACGGGATAAACTATGGCTACACCTTC. This gives the protein CACHSDGINYGYTF.

The chain employs TRBV28 and TRBJ1-2; D is unresolved. The germline CDR1 and CDR2 sequences are MDHEN and SYDVKM. V lost 5 bases and J lost 4, with 11 bases in between. The CDR3 sequence is 13 residues long. CDR3 in DNA: TGTGCCAGCAGTACTACAGCGGTCTATGGCTACACCTTC. It yields the protein CASSTTAVYGYTF.

This rearrangement joins TRBV9 to TRBJ2-1; 9 bases fit TRBD2. The CDR3 covers 15 residues. With V trimmed by 2 bases and J by 9 bases, 9 bases remained unmatched. The germline V gene has CDR1 SGDLS and CDR2 YYNGEE. The CDR3 spells CASSVLLAGRSEQFF. CDR3 nucleotides: TGTGCCAGCAGCGTCCTTCTAGCGGGAAGAAGTGAGCAGTTCTTC.

The rearrangement joins TRBV4-3 to TRBJ2-5; 12 bases match TRBD2. The CDR3 totals 18 residues. J gave up 2 bases and V 0 bases, and 7 bases lay outside the gene matches. Germline lookup yields CDR1 LGHNA and CDR2 YSLEER. CDR3 sequence (DNA): TGCGCCAGCAGCCAAGAGCGACTAGCGGGGGCCATTCAAGAGACCCAGTACTTC. It is translated as CASSQERLAGAIQETQYF.

The gene calls are TRBV14 and TRBJ2-3; tentative D call: TRBD1 (5 bases). The CDR3 contains 16 residues. The V and J ends lost 4 bases and 3 bases respectively, with 17 bases between them. Germline values: CDR1 SGHDN, CDR2 FVKESK. The CDR3 here is CASSLDSGASTDTQYF. CDR3 bases: TGTGCCAGCAGCCTTGATAGTGGGGCATCTACAGATACGCAGTATTTT.

A remark on this clone: One junction end does not reproduce the germline sequence, and a read error may be involved. The chain uses TRBV6-6 and TRBJ1-4, with TRBD1 matching 7 bases. The CDR3 extends over 15 amino acids. Per germline, CDR1 MNHNY and CDR2 SVGAGI (reference sequence). This CDR3 is CASSLEGATNEKLFF. DNA of the CDR3: TGTGCCAGCAGCCTGGAGGGGGCAACCAATGAAAAACTGTTTTTT.

CDR3 sequence (DNA): TGTGCCAGCGTGGGACTTGGAAAGGAGCAGTACTTC. As protein: CASVGLGKEQYF. This sequence joins TRBV11-2 and TRBJ2-7, with D tentatively TRBD2 (6 bases). Per germline, CDR1 SGHAT and CDR2 FQNNGV. CDR3 length: 12 residues. V lost 8 bases and J lost 7, with 15 bases in between.

This chain joins TRBV2 and TRBJ1-5; D is ambiguous. The CDR3 is 15 amino acids. V was cut by 6 bases and J by 2 bases, with 14 bases left in between. Per the germline V gene, CDR1 is SNHLY and CDR2 is FYNNEI. The CDR3 sequence: CASRTTGKGNQPQHF. The CDR3 DNA reads as TGTGCCAGCAGAACGACCGGGAAGGGCAATCAGCCCCAGCATTTT.

A remark on this clone: At one end the junction does not follow the germline gene, possibly because of a read error. The chain has TRBV6-1 and TRBJ2-1; D remains unclear. Germline V lookup: CDR1 MNHNS, CDR2 SASEGT. This CDR3 has 15 amino acids. The CDR3 nucleotides read TGTGCCAGCAGTGAATTCGAGAGCTCCGACAATGAGCAGTTCTTC. It encodes CASSEFESSDNEQFF.

The chain joins TRBV19 to TRBJ1-2; tentatively, D is TRBD1 (5 bases). Trimming removed 4 bases at V and 4 bases at J, with 13 bases between. Per germline, CDR1 LNHDA and CDR2 SQIVND (reference sequence). The CDR3 consists of 14 residues. This CDR3 reads CASSNRQRSYGYTF. The CDR3 nucleotides are TGTGCCAGTAGTAACCGACAGAGGAGCTATGGCTACACCTTC.

The CDR3: CASSISGTDTQYF. The CDR3 DNA reads TGTGCCAGTAGTATAAGCGGCACAGATACGCAGTATTTT. J is TRBJ2-3 and V is TRBV19, with D uncertain. CDR1 is LNHDA and CDR2 is SQIVND in the germline V gene (reference sequence). The V end was cut by 2 bases, the J end by 1 base, with 4 bases between. This CDR3 spans 13 amino acids.

The chain employs TRBV11-2 and TRBJ1-1; TRBD1 might be the D (5 bases). This CDR3 region has 15 residues. From germline, CDR1 is SGHAT and CDR2 FQNNGV. V gave up 0 bases and J gave up 4 bases, with 12 bases separating them. The CDR3 sequence: CASSLEGVGGTEAFF. CDR3 DNA: TGTGCCAGCAGCTTAGAGGGGGTCGGGGGCACTGAAGCTTTCTTT.

The chain couples TRBV13 to TRBJ2-1; 9 nucleotides match TRBD1. V dropped 3 bases and J dropped 7; count of bases not matched to a gene: 7. The length of the CDR3 is 15 residues. Germline V gene lookup returns CDR1 PRHDT and CDR2 FYEKMQ (reference sequence). CDR3 DNA: TGTGCCAGCAGCTTCCGGGACAGGGAGGGAAATGAGCAGTTCTTC. Translated: CASSFRDREGNEQFF.

The V and J genes are TRBV28 and TRBJ1-5; 9 bases are shared with TRBD1. Germline V CDR1 and CDR2: MDHEN, SYDVKM. V lost 6 bases and J lost 6; bases outside the gene matches: 6. This CDR3 contains 14 residues. The CDR3 loop is CASRPGQGAQPQHF. For the CDR3, the DNA is TGTGCCAGCAGGCCGGGACAGGGTGCTCAGCCCCAGCATTTT.

This chain joins TRBV7-3 and TRBJ1-1; no firm D call. The CDR3 totals 15 residues. Trimming took off 1 base at V and 1 base at J, with 10 bases between the two ends. Looked up from germline, CDR1 is SGHTA and CDR2 is FQGTGA. CDR3 sequence reads: CASSLMGPENTEAFF. The CDR3 bases are TGTGCCAGCAGCTTAATGGGCCCCGAGAACACTGAAGCTTTCTTT.

The chain carries TRBV5-6 and TRBJ2-6, with 7 bases identical to TRBD1. V lost 2 bases to trimming and J lost 0 bases; unmatched junction nucleotides: 5. From germline, CDR1 is SGHDT and CDR2 YYEEEE. The CDR3 is made up of 17 amino acids. In nucleotides, the CDR3 is TGTGCCAGCAGCTTCACGACAGGGTCCTCTGGGGCCAACGTCCTGACTTTC. Its translation is CASSFTTGSSGANVLTF.